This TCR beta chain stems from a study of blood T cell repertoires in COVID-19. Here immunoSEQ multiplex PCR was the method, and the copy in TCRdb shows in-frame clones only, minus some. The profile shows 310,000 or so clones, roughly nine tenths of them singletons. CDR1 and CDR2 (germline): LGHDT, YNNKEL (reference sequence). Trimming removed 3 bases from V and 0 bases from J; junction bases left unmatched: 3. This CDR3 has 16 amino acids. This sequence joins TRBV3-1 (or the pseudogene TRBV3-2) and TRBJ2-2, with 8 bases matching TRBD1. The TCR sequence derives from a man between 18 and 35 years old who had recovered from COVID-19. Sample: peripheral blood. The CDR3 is CASSQTGAANTGELFF. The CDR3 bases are TGTGCCAGCAGCCAGACAGGGGCCGCGAACACCGGGGAGCTGTTTTTT.